The rows below give T cell receptor beta chains drawn from one sample of a study of cytomegalovirus exposure and HLA in healthy donors. The data were produced by immunoSEQ multiplex PCR, yet TCRdb's version contains in-frame clones alone and is incomplete. Its table records 75,000 to 95,000 clones. The sequenced sample was PBMCs. The receptors derive from a woman aged 60-75 years in good health and CMV-seronegative. CDR3s include the opening cysteine and the closing phenylalanine or tryptophan. The D gene is left open where the match is weak.

V gene,J gene,D gene,CDR3 DNA,CDR3 protein
TRBV19,TRBJ2-7,-,TGTGCCAGTAGTTGGGACAATCCTCCCTACGAGCAGTACTTC,CASSWDNPPYEQYF
TRBV6-6,TRBJ2-2,-,TGTGCCAGCAGTTATGTTCTTAGAGGGAACACCGGGGAGCTGTTTTTT,CASSYVLRGNTGELFF
TRBV6-5,TRBJ2-7,-,TGTGCCAGCAGTTACCGCGGGGAAGGGGCCCACGAGCAGTACTTC,CASSYRGEGAHEQYF
TRBV9,TRBJ1-1,TRBD1,TGTGCCAGCAGCGTATCGGGGACAGGGGGCATGAACACTGAAGCTTTCTTT,CASSVSGTGGMNTEAFF
TRBV7-2,TRBJ1-2,-,TGTGCCAGCAGCTTAGTTACAGACCGACCTGGCTACACCTTC,CASSLVTDRPGYTF
TRBV28,TRBJ2-7,-,TGTGCCAGCAGTTTCCAGAGGGACTACGAGCAGTACTTC,CASSFQRDYEQYF
TRBV27,TRBJ1-5,-,TGTGCCAGCAGTTTATTCCAGGACAATTATAGCAATCAGCCCCAGCATTTT,CASSLFQDNYSNQPQHF
TRBV7-2,TRBJ2-7,-,TGTGCCAGCAGACCCGGGGGGCAGGGGTCCTACGAGCAGTACTTC,CASRPGGQGSYEQYF
TRBV30,TRBJ2-7,TRBD2,TGTGCCTGGAGTGCGGCCCCTAGCGGGAGGTTGCTGTACTTC,CAWSAAPSGRLLYF
TRBV11-2,TRBJ1-1,-,TGTGCCAGCAGCTCACAGCCTAACACTGAAGCTTTCTTT,CASSSQPNTEAFF
TRBV19,TRBJ1-2,TRBD1,TGTGCCAGTAGAACCTACCAGGTGGGGACAGGGGGCGCGAATGGCTACACCTTC,CASRTYQVGTGGANGYTF
TRBV7-6,TRBJ2-2,-,TGTGCCAGCAGCTCCCCTCAGGTCACCGGGGGGCTGTTTTTT,CASSSPQVTGGLFF
TRBV28,TRBJ2-7,TRBD1,TGTGCCAGCACCGCGGACAGGTACGAGCAGTACTTC,CASTADRYEQYF
TRBV19,TRBJ2-1,-,TGTGCCAGTAGTATAGGTCAGGGCAATGAGCAGTTCTTC,CASSIGQGNEQFF
TRBV27,TRBJ1-5,TRBD1,TGTGCCAGCAGCCCTAGGACAGGGGGCGGTCAGAAACATAGCAATCAGCCCCAGCATTTT,CASSPRTGGGQKHSNQPQHF
TRBV5-4,TRBJ2-1,-,TGTGCCAGCAGCTTCCGGTCCCGCTCCTACAATGAGCAGTTCTTC,CASSFRSRSYNEQFF
TRBV28,TRBJ1-2,TRBD1,TGTGCCAGCAGTTTATCGGTAGGGACAGACACCTTC,CASSLSVGTDTF